These 26 T cell receptor beta chains came from one sample sequenced in a study of CD8 T cells in Susac syndrome. A quantity of roughly 0.5 to 1 ug RNA underwent reverse transcription using random hexamers. TCRdb fed the immunoSEQ multiplex PCR reads into MiXCR, producing one record per CDR3 protein. This table holds 75,000 to 80,000 distinct CDR3 sequences, 94% found once. Sequenced sample: CD8+ T cells from PBMCs. The receptors come from a human donor with Susac syndrome.

The gene calls are TRBV5-1 and TRBJ2-7, with 12 bases that match TRBD1. J lost 5 bases, V lost 4 bases, and 7 bases had no gene match. This CDR3 is built from 15 residues. Germline V gives CDR1 SGHRS, CDR2 YFSETQ. The CDR3, as DNA: TGCGCCAGCAGCACGGGGACAGGGGGCCACGACGAGCAGTACTTC. This codes for CASSTGTGGHDEQYF.

J is TRBJ2-2 and V is TRBV4-1; D not resolved. The CDR3 consists of 15 residues. V dropped 1 base and J dropped 5 bases, with 11 bases sitting between them. CDR1 is MGHRA, CDR2 YSYEKL, per germline. CDR3 region: CASSQGVSRTGELFF. Here the CDR3 DNA reads TGCGCCAGCAGCCAAGGGGTCTCGAGGACCGGGGAGCTGTTTTTT.

The CDR3: CASSPYGTSNTEAFF. DNA of the CDR3: TGTGCCAGCTCACCTTACGGGACATCGAACACTGAAGCTTTCTTT. The chain employs TRBV18 and TRBJ1-1; tentative D call: TRBD1 (6 bases). The CDR3 spans 15 residues. Between the trimmed V and J ends, which lost 3 bases and 1 base, there was a span of 12 bases. Germline V lookup: CDR1 KGHSH, CDR2 LQKENI.

The gene calls are TRBV29-1 and TRBJ2-7; TRBD1 is a possible D gene (6 bases). V lost 4 bases and J 1 base, leaving 14 bases between the germline ends. The CDR3 is 14 residues long. The germline V gene encodes CDR1 SQVTM and CDR2 ANQGSEA. CDR3 region: CSVVIRGLSYEQYF. The CDR3 coding sequence is TGCAGCGTTGTTATCAGGGGCTTATCCTACGAGCAGTACTTC.

The V and J genes are TRBV5-1 and TRBJ1-2; no firm D call. Trimming shortened V by 3 bases and J by 6 bases, and 6 bases separated the two germline ends. The CDR3 contains 11 residues. In germline, CDR1 is SGHRS, CDR2 YFSETQ. The CDR3 DNA reads as TGCGCCAGCAGCTCGGACGATGGCTACACCTTC. Its protein product is CASSSDDGYTF.

The chain employs TRBV6-5 and TRBJ2-6, with D possibly being TRBD1 (6 bases). The CDR3 extends over 17 amino acids. Trimming shortened V by 0 bases and J by 0 bases, and 9 bases separated the two germline ends. Germline V CDR1 and CDR2: MNHEY, SVGAGI. The CDR3 spells CASSYSDSFSGANVLTF. CDR3 DNA sequence: TGTGCCAGCAGTTACTCGGACAGTTTCTCTGGGGCCAACGTCCTGACTTTC.

The table lists this clonotype with a count of one. The chain couples TRBV14 to TRBJ1-1; 10 positions agree with TRBD1. The CDR3 covers 15 residues. J gave up 5 bases and V 4 bases, and 7 bases lay outside the gene matches. CDR1 SGHDN and CDR2 FVKESK come from the germline V gene. CDR3 protein: CASSRDRGWGTEAFF. The CDR3 DNA is TGTGCCAGCAGCCGGGACAGGGGCTGGGGGACTGAAGCTTTCTTT.

The V gene is TRBV7-3, the J gene TRBJ1-6, with unresolved D. Germline CDR1 is SGHTA and CDR2 is FQGTGA. V was cut by 3 bases and J by 0 bases, with 6 bases left in between. This CDR3 region has 15 residues. The CDR3 bases are TGTGCCAGCAGCTTGACTAGCTCCTATAATTCACCCCTCCACTTT. It yields the protein CASSLTSSYNSPLHF.

V usage is TRBV5-6 and J usage is TRBJ2-7; the D call may be TRBD1 or TRBD2 (5 bases each). Trimming cost V 5 bases and J 2 bases, with 14 bases left between them. The CDR3 contains 14 residues. Germline lookup yields CDR1 SGHDT and CDR2 YYEEEE. The CDR3 loop is CASSREQEAYEQYF. DNA of the CDR3: TGTGCCAGCAGTAGAGAACAGGAGGCCTACGAGCAGTACTTC.

This chain links TRBV7-9 with TRBJ2-7; tentative D call: TRBD2 (6 bases). The length of the CDR3 is 13 residues. V gave up 5 bases and J gave up 3 bases, with 11 bases separating them. The germline gives CDR1 SEHNR, CDR2 FQNEAQ (reference sequence). CDR3: CASSPRLDYEQYF. In DNA, the CDR3 is TGTGCCAGCAGCCCTCGACTAGACTACGAGCAGTACTTC.

The J gene is TRBJ1-1, the V gene TRBV11-2; 7 bases agree with TRBD1. The length of the CDR3 is 15 residues. Trimming removed 7 bases from V and 1 base from J; junction bases left unmatched: 9. Germline V lookup: CDR1 SGHAT, CDR2 FQNNGV. CDR3 protein: CASKIPGTANTEAFF. In DNA, the CDR3 is TGTGCCAGCAAGATCCCGGGGACAGCGAACACTGAAGCTTTCTTT.

V gene TRBV19 combines with J gene TRBJ2-1; D is unclear. Germline CDR1 is LNHDA and CDR2 is SQIVND (reference sequence). Trimming cost V 1 base and J 7 bases, with 5 bases left between them. The CDR3 sequence is 12 residues long. CDR3 sequence (DNA): TGTGCCAGTAGTATAGGTGGGAATGAGCAGTTCTTC. This codes for CASSIGGNEQFF.

This clonotype was observed once. This rearrangement joins TRBV7-9 to TRBJ2-7; the D is unclear. The V gene lost 5 bases and the J gene lost 6 bases, with 11 bases spanning the gap. Germline lookup yields CDR1 SEHNR and CDR2 FQNEAQ (reference sequence). CDR3 size: 12 residues. CDR3 DNA: TGTGCCAGCAGCCATCCCCTTCTCGAGCAGTACTTC. This codes for CASSHPLLEQYF.

This sequence joins TRBV4-3 and TRBJ2-5; D tentatively reads TRBD1 or TRBD2 (5 bases each). The CDR3 consists of 15 residues. Germline-derived CDR1 and CDR2 are LGHNA and YSLEER. Trimming stripped 0 bases from V and 7 bases from J, with 15 bases between. CDR3: CASSQDIGAPGTQYF. The DNA of the CDR3 is TGCGCCAGCAGCCAAGATATCGGGGCCCCAGGGACCCAGTACTTC.

Only one count was recorded for this clonotype. The chain recombines TRBV7-3 with TRBJ2-1; either TRBD1 or TRBD2 may supply D (5 bases each). This CDR3 has 14 residues. Germline values: CDR1 SGHTA, CDR2 FQGTGA. The V end lost 2 bases, the J end lost 8 bases, and 13 bases lay between the germline ends. The CDR3 DNA sequence: TGTGCCAGCAGCTTATATGGGACCTCCTATGAGCAGTTCTTC. It yields the protein CASSLYGTSYEQFF.

The chain couples TRBV27 to TRBJ1-6, with D tentatively TRBD1 (6 bases). Germline V gene lookup returns CDR1 MNHEY and CDR2 SMNVEV (reference sequence). Trimming pared 6 bases from V and 0 bases from J, leaving 12 bases between. The CDR3 is made up of 16 amino acids. The CDR3: CASRRTGSSYNSPLHF. CDR3 nucleotides: TGTGCCAGCAGACGAACAGGGAGCTCCTATAATTCACCCCTCCACTTT.

V and J are TRBV4-1 and TRBJ2-3, with D perhaps TRBD2 (5 bases). Germline CDR1 and CDR2: MGHRA and YSYEKL. V was shortened by 0 bases and J by 4 bases, with 11 bases between the two germline ends. The CDR3 is 15 amino acids. The CDR3, as DNA: TGCGCCAGCAGCCAAGACCCCCTGGAGGCAGATACGCAGTATTTT. It encodes CASSQDPLEADTQYF.

The rearrangement joins TRBV7-2 to TRBJ2-3; possibly TRBD1 or TRBD2 for D (5 bases each). The CDR3 is 15 residues long. Deletions cut 5 bases from V and 4 bases from J, with 16 bases between. The germline CDR1 and CDR2 sequences are SGHTA and FQGNSA. The CDR3 loop reads CASSARDRRSDTQYF. The CDR3 nucleotides read TGTGCCAGCAGCGCCCGGGACCGCCGATCAGATACGCAGTATTTT.

The J gene is TRBJ2-5, the V gene TRBV7-9, with TRBD2 as a possible D gene (8 bases). Trimming pared 6 bases from V and 5 bases from J, leaving 16 bases between. CDR1 and CDR2 (germline): SEHNR, FQNEAQ (reference sequence). The CDR3 has 14 residues. Here the CDR3 reads CASRSREGAETQYF. CDR3 in DNA: TGTGCCAGCAGATCCCGGGAGGGGGCCGAGACCCAGTACTTC.

This clonotype occurred once. The chain is built from TRBV27 and TRBJ2-7; 9 bases align to TRBD1. Trimming cost V 8 bases and J 5 bases; bases outside gene matches: 7. The CDR3 spans 13 residues. Germline V CDR1 and CDR2: MNHEY, SMNVEV (reference sequence). CDR3 sequence: CASCGQGLDEQYF. DNA for the CDR3: TGTGCCAGCTGTGGACAGGGGTTGGACGAGCAGTACTTC.

The chain joins TRBV4-1 to TRBJ2-7; D is possibly TRBD2 (5 bases). The CDR3 loop spans 13 amino acids. V lost 2 bases and J lost 4, with 9 bases in between. Looked up from germline, CDR1 is MGHRA and CDR2 is YSYEKL. The CDR3 DNA follows: TGCGCCAGCAGCCAAATCCCGGGGTACGAGCAGTACTTC. This gives the protein CASSQIPGYEQYF.

The chain carries TRBV30 and TRBJ2-7; 7 bases map to TRBD1. Unmatched junction bases numbered 2, after V lost 1 base and J lost 2 bases. The CDR3 consists of 13 residues. From germline, CDR1 is GTSNPN and CDR2 SVGIG (reference sequence). The CDR3, as DNA: TGTGCCTGGAGTGGGGACAGCCCCTACGAGCAGTACTTC. Amino acid sequence: CAWSGDSPYEQYF. The complete variable domain, with remaining parts taken from reference TRBV30 and TRBJ2-7, reads SQTIHQWPATLVQPVGSPLSLECTVEGTSNPNLYWYRQAAGRGLQLLFYSVGIGQISSEVPQNLSASRPQDRQFILSSKKLLLSDSGFYLCAWSGDSPYEQYFGPGTRLTVT.

The rearrangement uses TRBV20-1 and TRBJ2-7; D call uncertain. CDR1 and CDR2 (germline): DFQATT, SNEGSKA (reference sequence). The CDR3 has 14 amino acids. V lost 6 bases and J lost 1, with 16 bases in between. The CDR3 DNA is TGCAGTGCGACCCAAGAAAGGGTTTCCTACGAGCAGTACTTC. It translates to CSATQERVSYEQYF.

This chain links TRBV5-1 with TRBJ2-5; 8 bases match TRBD1. The CDR3 runs to 14 residues. Germline V gene sequence: CDR1 SGHRS, CDR2 YFSETQ. Trimming cost V 4 bases and J 5 bases; bases outside gene matches: 7. Here the CDR3 DNA reads TGCGCCAGCAGCCCTGGACAGGGCGTTGAGACCCAGTACTTC. Protein: CASSPGQGVETQYF.

CDR3 nucleotides: TGTGCCAGCAGCGTGAGGGGGAGCGCCTACGAGCAGTACTTC. Encoded protein: CASSVRGSAYEQYF. V gene TRBV9 combines with J gene TRBJ2-7; perhaps TRBD1 as D (6 bases). The CDR3 totals 14 residues. Trimming pared 2 bases from V and 2 bases from J, leaving 11 bases between. Germline assignment: CDR1 SGDLS and CDR2 YYNGEE.

This chain's CDR3 is CASSLRPDRIYGDGYTF. The CDR3, as DNA: TGTGCCAGCAGCTTAAGGCCCGACAGGATCTACGGTGATGGCTACACCTTC. The chain links TRBV7-2 to TRBJ1-2; the D gene is possibly TRBD1 (6 bases). V lost 2 bases, J lost 6 bases, and 22 bases lay in between. Per the germline V gene, CDR1 is SGHTA and CDR2 is FQGNSA. CDR3 length: 17 residues.